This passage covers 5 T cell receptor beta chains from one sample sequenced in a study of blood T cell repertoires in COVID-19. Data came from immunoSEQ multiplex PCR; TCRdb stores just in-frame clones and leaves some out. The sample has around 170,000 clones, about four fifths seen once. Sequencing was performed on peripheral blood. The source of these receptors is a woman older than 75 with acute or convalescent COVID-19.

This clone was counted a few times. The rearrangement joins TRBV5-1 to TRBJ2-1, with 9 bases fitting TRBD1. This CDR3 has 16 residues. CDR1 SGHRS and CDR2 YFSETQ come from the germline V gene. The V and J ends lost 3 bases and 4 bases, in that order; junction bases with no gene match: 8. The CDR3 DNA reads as TGCGCCAGCAGCTCCCCGACAGGGGGAACTTACAATGAGCAGTTCTTC. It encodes CASSSPTGGTYNEQFF. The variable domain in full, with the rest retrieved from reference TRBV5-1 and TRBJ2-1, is KAGVTQTPRYLIKTRGQQVTLSCSPISGHRSVSWYQQTPGQGLQFLFEYFSETQRNKGNFPGRFSGRQFSNSRSEMNVSTLELGDSALYLCASSSPTGGTYNEQFFGPGTRLTVL.

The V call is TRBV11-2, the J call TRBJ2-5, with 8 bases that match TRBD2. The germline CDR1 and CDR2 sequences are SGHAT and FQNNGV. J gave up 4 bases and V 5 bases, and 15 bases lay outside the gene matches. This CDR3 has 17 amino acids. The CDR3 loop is CASSPDRGAGVAETQYF. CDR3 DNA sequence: TGTGCCAGCAGCCCGGACCGGGGAGCGGGAGTCGCAGAGACCCAGTACTTC.

The CDR3 sequence: CASSVGGSLEQYF. The CDR3 DNA follows: TGCGCCAGCAGTGTAGGCGGGAGCCTGGAGCAGTACTTC. V and J are TRBV10-2 and TRBJ2-7, with 7 nucleotides matching TRBD2. Germline CDR1 and CDR2: WSHSY and SAAADI. Trimming at V came to 4 bases and at J to 7 bases, leaving 7 bases not matched to a gene. The CDR3 consists of 13 residues.

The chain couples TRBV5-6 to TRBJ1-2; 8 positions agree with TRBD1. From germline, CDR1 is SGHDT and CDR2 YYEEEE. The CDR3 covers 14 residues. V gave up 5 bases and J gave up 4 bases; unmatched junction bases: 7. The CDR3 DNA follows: TGTGCCAGCAGACCAAACAGGGGGGCCTATGGCTACACCTTC. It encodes CASRPNRGAYGYTF.

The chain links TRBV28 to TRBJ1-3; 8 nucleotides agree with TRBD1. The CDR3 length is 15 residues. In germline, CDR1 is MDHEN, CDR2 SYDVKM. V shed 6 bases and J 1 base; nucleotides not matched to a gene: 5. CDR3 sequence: CASSRTGTSGNTIYF. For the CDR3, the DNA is TGTGCCAGCAGCCGGACAGGGACGTCTGGAAACACCATATATTTT.